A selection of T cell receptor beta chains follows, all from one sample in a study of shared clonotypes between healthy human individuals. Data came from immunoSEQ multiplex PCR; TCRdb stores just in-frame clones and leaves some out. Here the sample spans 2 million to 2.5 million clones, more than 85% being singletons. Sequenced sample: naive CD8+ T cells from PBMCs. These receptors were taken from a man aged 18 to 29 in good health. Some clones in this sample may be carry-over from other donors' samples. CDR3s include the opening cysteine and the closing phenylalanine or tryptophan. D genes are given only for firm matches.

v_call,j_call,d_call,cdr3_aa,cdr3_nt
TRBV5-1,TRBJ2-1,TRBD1,CASSLDGTASSYNEQFF,TGCGCCAGCAGCTTGGATGGGACAGCAAGCTCCTACAATGAGCAGTTCTTC
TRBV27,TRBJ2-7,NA,CASSPERASYEQYF,TGTGCCAGCAGCCCGGAACGGGCGAGCTACGAGCAGTACTTC
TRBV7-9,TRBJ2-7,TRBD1,CASRPRTGREQYF,TGTGCCAGCAGACCTCGGACAGGCCGAGAGCAGTACTTC
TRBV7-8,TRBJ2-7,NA,CASSGGAQYF,TGTGCCAGCAGTGGGGGCGCCCAGTACTTC
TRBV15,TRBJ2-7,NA,CATSRDRAFGDGSLNEQYF,TGTGCCACCAGCAGAGATCGGGCGTTCGGGGATGGGTCCCTGAACGAGCAGTACTTC
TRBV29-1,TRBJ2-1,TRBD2,CSVVGLAGVGGYNEQFF,TGCAGCGTTGTCGGACTAGCGGGAGTCGGCGGCTACAATGAGCAGTTCTTC
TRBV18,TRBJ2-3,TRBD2,CASSPRTSVISTDTQYF,TGTGCCAGCTCACCACGGACTAGCGTCATTAGCACAGATACGCAGTATTTT
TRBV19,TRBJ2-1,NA,CASSISQGRYNEQFF,TGTGCCAGTAGTATATCGCAGGGGAGGTACAATGAGCAGTTCTTC
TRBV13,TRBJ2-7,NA,CASSYATGAGKGEQYF,TGTGCCAGCAGCTACGCGACGGGGGCAGGGAAGGGCGAGCAGTACTTC
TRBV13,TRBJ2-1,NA,CASSVGRGGSPLF,TGTGCCAGCAGCGTCGGTAGGGGCGGGTCCCCGCTCTTC
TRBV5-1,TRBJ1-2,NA,CASYPVGRSFYGYTF,TGCGCCAGCTACCCGGTGGGCAGATCTTTCTATGGCTACACCTTC
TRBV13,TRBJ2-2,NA,CASSSIRGELFF,TGTGCCAGCAGCTCCATAAGGGGGGAGCTGTTTTTT
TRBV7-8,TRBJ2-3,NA,CASSLGTSNTDTQYF,TGTGCCAGCAGCTTAGGAACTAGCAACACAGATACGCAGTATTTT
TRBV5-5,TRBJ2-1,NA,CASSWTGDEQFF,TGTGCCAGCAGCTGGACGGGTGATGAGCAGTTCTTC
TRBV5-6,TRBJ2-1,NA,CASSLGGGNYNEQFF,TGTGCCAGCAGCTTGGGAGGGGGGAACTACAATGAGCAGTTCTTC
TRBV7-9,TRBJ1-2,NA,CASSSHADTNYGYTF,TGTGCCAGCAGCTCACATGCGGACACCAACTATGGCTACACCTTC
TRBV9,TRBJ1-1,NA,CASSVELGGSTEAFF,TGTGCCAGCAGCGTAGAACTGGGGGGGAGCACTGAAGCTTTCTTT